This TCR beta chain originates from a study of glioma-infiltrating T cells after dendritic cell vaccination (dated by TCRdb to the mid-2010s). Looking at the study overall: The cohort comprised around 15 glioblastoma patients from Phase I and II dendritic cell vaccination trials, 9 newly diagnosed and 6 with recurrent disease. Tumor-infiltrating lymphocyte content was quantified and tumor and blood repertoires were compared in dendritic cell-vaccinated glioblastoma patients by deep sequencing of TCR beta CDR3 regions. Each patient was given three intradermal dendritic cell vaccine injections, spaced two weeks apart, in the arm below the axilla. The vaccine was prepared from monocyte-derived dendritic cells that were cultured for seven days with IL-4 and GM-CSF and then pulsed overnight with autologous tumor lysate. Survival after dendritic cell vaccination was correlated with TCR sequencing metrics such as TIL content and the overlap between tumor and blood repertoires. Patients received autologous tumor lysate-pulsed dendritic cell vaccination between the early 2000s and the early 2010s.

Concerning this clone itself: It has no known antigen specificity. No base quality values were provided; no much bigger clone lies one nucleotide off.

TCRB CDR3 regions were amplified from about 2 ug genomic DNA, or all available DNA if less, using the immunoSEQ assay. The multiplex PCR relied on 60 forward primers for TCR V beta segments and 13 reverse primers for J beta segments. To estimate the number of reads per starting template, synthetic control templates were added to each sample at limiting dilution. The Illumina HiSeq System generated sequencing reads of 87 bp. In the authors' own workflow: To remove PCR and sequencing errors, closely related sequences were merged with a nearest neighbor algorithm. TCR overlap was measured as the percentage of unique tumor TCR beta sequences also present in the same patient's peripheral blood. Held by TCRdb, this immuneACCESS table contains in-frame sequences only and omits some clones. Under half of the omission traces to an unresolved V gene where checked; the cause of the rest is unknown. The DNA gave D and trimming, while V, J and clone size come from that table. The sample table lists under 130,000 clones, 90% of them with a count of one. Jointly, the top ten make up 2.7% of the sample.

What the study reported, not specific to this receptor: TCR clonality showed no direct relationship with survival, which suggests that a diverse polyclonal response may matter. The TCR overlap response model with three groups was called speculative and said to need prospective validation. After dendritic cell vaccination, a higher estimated pretreatment TIL content predicted longer time to progression and overall survival. The cohort was small and heterogeneous, only a few patients had full blood and tumor sets, and even fewer had initial-recurrent tumor pairs.

In the paper's terms, the time point label means: after dendritic cell vaccination, including at tumor progression/relapse. Patients were selected for having adequate residual fresh-frozen tumor tissue and more than two years of available survival data. Although molecular status otherwise differed among the glioblastoma patients, no patient had an isocitrate dehydrogenase mutation. PBMC were collected before vaccination, two weeks after the third vaccination, and at tumor progression if progression occurred. The Qiagen DNeasy Blood extraction Kit was used to extract genomic DNA. Reading the germline V gene gives CDR1 SGDLS and CDR2 YYNGEE. Counted from cysteine to phenylalanine, this CDR3 has 14 amino acids. The kept DNA is CDR3 alone, 42 bases in frame from the first base. V is pared back by 2 bases and J by 6 bases, with 11 bases lying between the germline termini.

The starting material was blood, obtained after dendritic cell vaccination. The TCR originated in a human donor with glioblastoma. Rearrangement joined TRBV9 to TRBJ1-4; TRBD1 is a weak D gene call, 6 bases matching. The CDR3 amino acid sequence is: CASSVQGTDEKLFF. The DNA sequence reads TGTGCCAGCAGCGTGCAGGGGACGGATGAAAAACTGTTTTTT.